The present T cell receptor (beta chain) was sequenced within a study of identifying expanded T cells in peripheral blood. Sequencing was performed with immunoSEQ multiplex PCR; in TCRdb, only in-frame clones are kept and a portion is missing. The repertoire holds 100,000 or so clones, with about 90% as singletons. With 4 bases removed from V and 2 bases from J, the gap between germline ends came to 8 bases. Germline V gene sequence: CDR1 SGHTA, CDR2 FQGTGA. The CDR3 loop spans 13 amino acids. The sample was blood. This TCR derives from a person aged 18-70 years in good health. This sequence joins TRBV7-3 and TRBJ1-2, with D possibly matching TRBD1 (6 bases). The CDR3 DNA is TGTGCCAGCAGCTCTCAGGGGAACTATGGCTACACCTTC. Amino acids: CASSSQGNYGYTF.